This T cell receptor beta chain was sequenced for a study of a mutant IDH1 vaccine in newly diagnosed glioma. Across the whole study: Patients received eight vaccinations in weeks 1, 3, 5, 7, 11, 15, 19, 23. Initiation of the vaccine course occurred 4-6 weeks after radiotherapy alone, or alongside temozolomide cycles. Prior therapy was radiotherapy, temozolomide, or both; most received both. Study findings and constraints: There were vaccine-induced immune responses in 90% to 95% of the patients.

The method was immunoSEQ multiplex PCR; TCRdb's version includes in-frame clones alone and lacks a portion of them. Of approximately 66,000 clones in the sample, approximately 80% are singletons; the top ten hold about 14%. The time point: week 23, last vaccination. Mutant IDH1 20-mer peptide, at 300 ug, made up each vaccine dose, with topical imiquimod. About this clone itself: Its target is not known.

Germline loops: CDR1 ENHRY, CDR2 SYGVKD. The CDR3 covers 14 residues. V shed 2 bases and J 10 bases; nucleotides not matched to a gene: 2. The source was PBMCs, collected from a glioma patient whose treatment included an IDH1 peptide vaccine. This TCR derives from a young man with glioma. The gene calls are TRBV10-3 and TRBJ2-1; TRBD2 agrees at 13 bases. The DNA of the CDR3 is TGTGCCATCAGTGAGACTAGCGGGAGGGGAGAGCAGTTCTTC. Residues: CAISETSGRGEQFF.